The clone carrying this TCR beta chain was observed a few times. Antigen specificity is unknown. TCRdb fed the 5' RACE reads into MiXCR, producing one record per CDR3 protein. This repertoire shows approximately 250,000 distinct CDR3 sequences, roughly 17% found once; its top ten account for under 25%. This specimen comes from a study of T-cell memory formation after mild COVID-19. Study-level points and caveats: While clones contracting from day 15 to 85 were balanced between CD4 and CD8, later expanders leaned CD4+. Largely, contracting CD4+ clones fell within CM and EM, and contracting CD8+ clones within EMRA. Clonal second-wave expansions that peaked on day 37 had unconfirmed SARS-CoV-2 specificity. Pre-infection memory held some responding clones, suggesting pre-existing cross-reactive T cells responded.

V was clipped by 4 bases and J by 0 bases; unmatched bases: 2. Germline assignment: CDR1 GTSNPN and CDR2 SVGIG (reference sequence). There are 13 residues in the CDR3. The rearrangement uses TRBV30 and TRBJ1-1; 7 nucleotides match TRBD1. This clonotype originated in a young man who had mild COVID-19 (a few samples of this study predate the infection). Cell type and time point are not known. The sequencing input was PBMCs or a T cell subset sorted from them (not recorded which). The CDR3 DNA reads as TGTGCCTGGACGGGACAGATGAACACTGAAGCTTTCTTT. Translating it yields CAWTGQMNTEAFF.